Sequencing of this TCR beta chain was carried out in a study of long-term antiretroviral therapy in people with HIV (dated by TCRdb to the early 2020s). About the study as a whole: The earliest samples were collected approximately a decade before the 2015 WHO recommendation for immediate ART, a period when ART was typically delayed until CD4 counts fell. A retrospective serial study tested whether changes in peripheral blood TRB repertoire composition and diversity were associated with ART initiation and durable HIV suppression. From some 28 adults with confirmed HIV infection, the cohort provided under 250 cryopreserved PBMC samples, gathered serially across a mean of about six years (range 1-12). Of the roughly 32 participants with HIV, fewer than twelve were female. Test extractions of a monoclonal T-cell line alongside about 35 polyclonal samples showed no cross-contamination during QIAcube processing.

To be included, a participant needed at least one PBMC sample from before ART initiation plus at least two post-ART samples. All participants with HIV were treated in the United States of America. Before DNA extraction, cryopreserved samples of roughly 0.85-10 million PBMC were thawed and washed. At the time of the earliest PBMC sample for each participant with HIV, ages ranged from roughly 23 to 55 years. PBMC samples were contributed by each participant from 1-4 timepoints before ART initiation and 2-8 timepoints after ART initiation, with a median of 7 samples. Serial HIV viral load, CD4+ T-cell count, ART history and demographic data were obtained for every participant. Using a Qiagen kit on a QIAcube, genomic DNA was extracted from unsorted PBMC, with samples processed in batches of 12. Broader findings and caveats from the paper: Because cell numbers in pre-ART samples were limited, unsorted PBMC were profiled instead of sorted CD4+ and CD8+ T cells. Inferences about post-ART repertoire changes were limited because no data were available on ART adherence, viral resistance or therapy changes. Expanded TRB clones identified before ART initiation dominated the repertoire at all time points, although this dominance fluctuated and declined in many PLHIV after ART. ART initiation was associated with a significant increase in TRB diversity, but diversity stayed significantly below transplant donor controls even after long-term ART. Samples dated from about 2004 to 2017, and the ART regimens used may be less effective than current ones. Because PBMC availability was limited, only the TCR beta chain was sequenced, with no alpha chain pairing. CDR3 length ranges in HIV repertoires were narrower than in controls, and network structure suggested an antigen-experienced repertoire with only a slight naive shift after ART.

This clone has a handful of counts. This receptor's antigen is unknown. No quality values exist for individual bases; no much larger clone is one base distant. Its CDR3 holds 16 amino acids, cysteine through phenylalanine. Only CDR3 DNA is held: 48 bases, read in frame from base 1. Deletion took 3 bases off V and 2 bases off J, with a span of 15 bases between the germline ends. For CDR1 and CDR2, the germline V gene lists SGHDT and YYEEEE. The immunoSEQ hsTCRB v3.0 assay was used at survey level resolution to sequence the TRB variable region. TRB sequencing targeted a depth of roughly 40,000-55,000 T-cell genomes per sample. Pooled TRB libraries were sequenced on an Illumina MiSeq with a v3 150-cycle kit. The original pipeline was this. Analysis of repertoires was carried out in R inside a reproducible Nextflow workflow spanning QC, data transformation and analysis. LymphoSeq2, an R package for exploring AIRR-Seq data, was used to implement custom analyses. A handful of samples that produced fewer than 5000 total TRB sequences were removed, so approximately 170 HIV repertoires were analyzed. Among the 190 or so HIV repertoires that were kept, some 61 were collected before ART initiation and roughly 130 were collected after ART initiation. Repertoires were downsampled to 5000 TRB nucleotide sequences, and summary statistics were averaged over 100 downsampling iterations. TRB sequences were retained for analysis only if CDR3 regions of at least seven amino acids were present. Diversity was assessed using a clonality score derived from Shannon entropy and using the Gini coefficient. In the repertoire networks, any two of the top 5000 CDR3 amino acid sequences were linked whenever the two sequences differed by an edit distance of one. GLIPH2 predicted antigen specificity groups and MHC restriction for TRB CDR3 amino acid sequences. To flag known CMV, EBV, HIV or tissue antigen associations, CDR3 amino acid sequences were matched against VDJdb and McPAS-TCR. Pre-ART, post-ART and control groups were compared with Wilcoxon signed-rank tests and Holm-Bonferroni correction. In its TCRdb copy, this immuneACCESS table keeps in-frame sequences only and misses some clones. Where compared with another copy, unresolved V genes explain less than half of these, and the others have no known cause. V, J and clone size derive from that table, while D and trimming were established from the DNA sequence. The sample table shows more than 20,000 clones, and roughly 86% are seen once. Around 4% of the sample is held by the ten biggest clonotypes.

The rearranged segments are TRBV5-6 and TRBJ1-5; D gene: possibly TRBD1, on 6 matching bases. The sample here was unsorted PBMCs, taken 1.9 years after starting antiretroviral therapy. This TCR derives from a woman between 25 and 40 years old with HIV. The nucleotides read TGTGCCAGCAGCTCAAACAGGGTGAGGGGCAATCAGCCCCAGCATTTT. The resulting protein is CASSSNRVRGNQPQHF.